This TCR beta chain was sequenced for a study of blood T cell repertoires in COVID-19. Study context: The United States, Italy and Spain supplied acute and convalescent COVID-19 samples. T cells, B-cell-depleted T cells, or PBMCs provided the cDNA or gDNA that served as material.

Per the authors' pipeline: The assay estimated nucleated cells by amplifying reference gene primers. Using immunoSEQ multiplex PCR, the repertoire was profiled, and TCRdb retains in-frame clones only, with some absent. V and J calls and clone size are as listed in that table; D and trimming were resolved from the DNA. The sample carries about 500,000 clones, roughly 91% recorded once. The Seattle patients joined while their infection was active and were tracked longitudinally afterward. This clone was seen a single time. The sequence was obtained from a woman between 45 and 60 years old with COVID-19, enrolled during active disease. The source material was peripheral blood.

CDR3 residues: CASSPRRYGYTF. CDR3 bases: TGTGCCAGCAGCCCCCGGAGGTATGGCTACACCTTC. The chain recombines TRBV12-3 or TRBV12-4 with TRBJ1-2; unclear D gene. Between the trimmed V and J ends, which lost 6 bases and 5 bases, there was a span of 10 bases. This CDR3 has 12 residues.